This TCR beta chain was documented in a study of shared clonotypes between healthy human individuals. Study-wide results and caveats: Estimated richness was generally greater in naive than memory subsets.

In its sample, this clone was seen once. No antigen is known for it. The test was conducted at deep level. Repertoires were generated with immunoSEQ multiplex PCR, while TCRdb's copy carries only in-frame clones and drops some. The sample lists hundreds of thousands of clones, 95% to 97% occurring once. The CDR3 length is 15 residues. Germline CDR1 MDHEN, CDR2 SYDVKM. V lost 5 bases and J lost 5; bases outside the gene matches: 10. Naive CD8 cells lacked CD45RO and underwent positive selection for CCR7, leaving out terminally differentiated effector memory CD45RA+ cells. The clonotype was recovered from a woman in her twenties or thirties in good health. The sample taken for sequencing was naive CD8+ T cells sorted from blood. This chain uses TRBV28 with TRBJ2-7, with 9 bases lining up with TRBD1. CDR3 nucleotides: TGTGCCAGCAGTACATGGAAGGGACAGGGCGACGAGCAGTACTTC. Translating gives CASSTWKGQGDEQYF. The variable domain in full, completed from reference TRBV28 and TRBJ2-7, reads DVKVTQSSRYLVKRTGEKVFLECVQDMDHENMFWYRQDPGLGLRLIYFSYDVKMKEKGDIPEGYSVSREKKERFSLILESASTNQTSMYLCASSTWKGQGDEQYFGPGTRLTVT.